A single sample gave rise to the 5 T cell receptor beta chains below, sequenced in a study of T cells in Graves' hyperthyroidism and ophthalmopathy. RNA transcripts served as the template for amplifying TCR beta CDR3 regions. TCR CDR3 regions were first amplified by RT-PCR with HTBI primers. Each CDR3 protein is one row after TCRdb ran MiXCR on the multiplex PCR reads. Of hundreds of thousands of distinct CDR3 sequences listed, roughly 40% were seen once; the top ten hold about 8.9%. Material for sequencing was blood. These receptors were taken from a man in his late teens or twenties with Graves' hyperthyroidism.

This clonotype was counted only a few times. The CDR3 nucleotides read TGTGCCAGCAGGCCCTCAGGGTACACTGAAGCTTTCTTT. This gives the protein CASRPSGYTEAFF. This sequence joins TRBV11-3 and TRBJ1-1, with TRBD1 as a possible D gene (5 bases). The length of the CDR3 is 13 residues. Germline lookup yields CDR1 SGHNT and CDR2 YENEEA. Trimming cost V 6 bases and J 3 bases, with 11 bases left between them.

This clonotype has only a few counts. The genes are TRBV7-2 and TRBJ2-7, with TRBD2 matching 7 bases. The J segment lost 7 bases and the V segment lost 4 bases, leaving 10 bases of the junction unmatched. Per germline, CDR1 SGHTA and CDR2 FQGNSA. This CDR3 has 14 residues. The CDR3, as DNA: TGTGCCAGCAGCTCCGTGACTAGCCCTACGGAGCAGTACTTC. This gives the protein CASSSVTSPTEQYF.

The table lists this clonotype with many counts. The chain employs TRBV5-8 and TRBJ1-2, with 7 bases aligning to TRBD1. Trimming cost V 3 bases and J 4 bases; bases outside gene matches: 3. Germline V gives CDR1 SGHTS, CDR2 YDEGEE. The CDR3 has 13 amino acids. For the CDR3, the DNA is TGTGCCAGCAGCTCGACAGGGCCCTATGGCTACACCTTC. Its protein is CASSSTGPYGYTF.

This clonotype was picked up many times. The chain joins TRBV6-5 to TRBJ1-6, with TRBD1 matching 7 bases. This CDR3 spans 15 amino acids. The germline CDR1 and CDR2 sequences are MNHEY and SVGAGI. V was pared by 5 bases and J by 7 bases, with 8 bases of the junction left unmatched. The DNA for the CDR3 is TGTGCCAGCAGTGACAGGGAGACTCGCAATTCACCCCTCCACTTT. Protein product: CASSDRETRNSPLHF.

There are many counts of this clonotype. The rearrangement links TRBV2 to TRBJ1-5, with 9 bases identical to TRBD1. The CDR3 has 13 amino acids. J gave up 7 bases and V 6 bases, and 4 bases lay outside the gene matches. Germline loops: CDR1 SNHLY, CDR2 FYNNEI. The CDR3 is CASSPGQGQPQHF. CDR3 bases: TGTGCCAGCAGCCCGGGACAGGGCCAGCCCCAGCATTTT.